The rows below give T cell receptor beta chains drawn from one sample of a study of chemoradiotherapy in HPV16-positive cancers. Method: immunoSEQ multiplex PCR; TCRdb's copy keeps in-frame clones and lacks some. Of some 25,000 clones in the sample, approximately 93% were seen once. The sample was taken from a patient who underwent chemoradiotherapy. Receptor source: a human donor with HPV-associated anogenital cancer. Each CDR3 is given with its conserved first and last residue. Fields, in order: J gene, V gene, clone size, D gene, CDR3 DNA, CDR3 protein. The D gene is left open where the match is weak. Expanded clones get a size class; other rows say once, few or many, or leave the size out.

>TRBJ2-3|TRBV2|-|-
TGTGCCAGCAGGAGGTACTCCACAGATACGCAGTATTTT
CASRRYSTDTQYF
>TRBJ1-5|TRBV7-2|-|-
TGTGCCAGCAGCTTAGTCGCTGGTAATCAGCCCCAGCATTTT
CASSLVAGNQPQHF
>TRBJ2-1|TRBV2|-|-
TGTGCCAGCGCGCGGACGGGGGACTCCTACAATGAGCAGTTCTTC
CASARTGDSYNEQFF
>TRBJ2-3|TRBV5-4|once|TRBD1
TGTGCCAGCAGCTGGGGACAGGGTTTTGTAGAAGATACGCAGTATTTT
CASSWGQGFVEDTQYF
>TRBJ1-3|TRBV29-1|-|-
TGCAGCGCACGACGGGGAAACACCATATATTTT
CSARRGNTIYF
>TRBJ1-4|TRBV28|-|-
TGTGCCAGCAGTTCTACCCTTGGGGGTTATGAAAAACTGTTTTTT
CASSSTLGGYEKLFF
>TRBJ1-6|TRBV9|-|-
TGTGCCAGCAGCGTAGTGGGGGACTCACCCCTCCACTTT
CASSVVGDSPLHF
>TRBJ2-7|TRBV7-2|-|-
TGTGCCAGCAGCTTAAGCTCAGAGCAGTACTTC
CASSLSSEQYF
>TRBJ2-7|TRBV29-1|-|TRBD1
TGCAGCGTCCGCCAGGGGGCGTACGAGCAGTACTTC
CSVRQGAYEQYF
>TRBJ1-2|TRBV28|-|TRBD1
TGTGCCAGCAGTTCCGGGACAGGGTACTCCTATGGCTACACCTTC
CASSSGTGYSYGYTF
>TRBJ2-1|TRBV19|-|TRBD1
TGTGCCAGTAAAACCGGGACAGGCTACAATGAGCAGTTCTTC
CASKTGTGYNEQFF
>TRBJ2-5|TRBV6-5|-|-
TGTGCCAGCAGAACAACAGGGCAAGAGACCCAGTACTTC
CASRTTGQETQYF
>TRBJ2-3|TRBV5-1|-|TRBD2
TGCGCCAGCAGCCACGATAGCGGGAGTTTTACAGATACGCAGTATTTT
CASSHDSGSFTDTQYF
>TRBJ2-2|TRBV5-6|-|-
TGTGCCAGCAGCTTGCGGGGGGCTTACACCGGGGAGCTGTTTTTT
CASSLRGAYTGELFF
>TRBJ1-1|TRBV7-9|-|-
TGTGCCAGCAGCCCGCAGGACTTGGGGGCTTTCTTT
CASSPQDLGAFF
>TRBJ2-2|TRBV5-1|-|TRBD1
TGCGCCAGCAGCTTGGGTGCAGGGGGCATCACCGGGGAGCTGTTTTTT
CASSLGAGGITGELFF
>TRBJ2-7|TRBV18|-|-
TGTGCCAGCTCACCGTCCTCGGGGATTTGGGAGCAGTACTTC
CASSPSSGIWEQYF
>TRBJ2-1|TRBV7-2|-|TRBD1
TGTGCCAGCAGCTTCGACAGGGGGCCCTACAATGAGCAGTTCTTC
CASSFDRGPYNEQFF
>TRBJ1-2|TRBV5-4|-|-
TGTGCCAGCAGGAATCAAGGCGGGGGCCATTTCTATGGCTACACCTTC
CASRNQGGGHFYGYTF
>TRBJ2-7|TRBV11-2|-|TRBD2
TGTGCCAGCAGCTCACCTTCGGGACTAGCGGGAGACGAGCAGTACTTC
CASSSPSGLAGDEQYF
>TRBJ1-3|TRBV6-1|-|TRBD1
TGTGCCAGCACCTGGGACAGGGGCTCTGGAAACACCATATATTTT
CASTWDRGSGNTIYF
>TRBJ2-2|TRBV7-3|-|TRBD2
TGTGCCAGCAGCTTAAACGAGTCCCCTGGGAGGGGCACCGGGGAGCTGTTTTTT
CASSLNESPGRGTGELFF
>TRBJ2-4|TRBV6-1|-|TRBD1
TGTGCCAGCAGTGCCCAACAGGGGTTGGACAAAAACATTCAGTACTTC
CASSAQQGLDKNIQYF
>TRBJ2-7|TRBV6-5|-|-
TGTGCCAGCAGTTACGATGCCCGGGAAGGGAAGTACTTC
CASSYDAREGKYF
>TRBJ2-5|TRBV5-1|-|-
TGCGCCAGCAGCTTGGGTCAGGGTTTTTCTAGGGAGACCCAGTACTTC
CASSLGQGFSRETQYF
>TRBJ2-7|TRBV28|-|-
TGTGCCAGCAGCCGTCAGGGCGGGAATTTTTACGAGCAGTACTTC
CASSRQGGNFYEQYF
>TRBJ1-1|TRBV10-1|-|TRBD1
TGCGCCAGCAGTGAGGGCCAGGGGGGCTTGAACACTGAAGCTTTCTTT
CASSEGQGGLNTEAFF
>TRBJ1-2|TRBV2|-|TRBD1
TGTGCCAGCACCTTTATCGGACAGGCTAACTATGGCTACACCTTC
CASTFIGQANYGYTF
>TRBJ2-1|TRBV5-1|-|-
TGCGCCAGCAGCTTGATTCCCGAGAGGGAGCAGTTCTTC
CASSLIPEREQFF
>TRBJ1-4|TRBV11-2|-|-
TGTGCCAGCAGCTTTAGAGGGTTAAATGAAAAACTGTTTTTT
CASSFRGLNEKLFF
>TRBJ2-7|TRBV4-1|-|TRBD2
TGCGCCAGCAGCCAGACTAGCGGCTCCTACGAGCAGTACTTC
CASSQTSGSYEQYF
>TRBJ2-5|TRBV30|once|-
TGTGCCTGGTTACAGGTGACCCAAGAGACCCAGTACTTC
CAWLQVTQETQYF
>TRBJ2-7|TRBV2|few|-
TGTGCCAGCAATCAAGGGGACGAGCAGTACTTC
CASNQGDEQYF
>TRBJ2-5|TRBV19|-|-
TGTGCCAGTAAAGGCCGAGTTGAGACCCAGTACTTC
CASKGRVETQYF
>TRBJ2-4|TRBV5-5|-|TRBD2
TGTGCCAGCAGCTTGGTGGGGGGGTCGGCCAAAAACATTCAGTACTTC
CASSLVGGSAKNIQYF
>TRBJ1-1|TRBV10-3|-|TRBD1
TGTGCCATCAGTCACACGACAGGGGCGGACGCTTTCTTT
CAISHTTGADAFF
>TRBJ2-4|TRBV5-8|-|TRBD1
TGTGCCAGCAGCCTGGGACAGGGGACAAACAAAAACATTCAGTACTTC
CASSLGQGTNKNIQYF
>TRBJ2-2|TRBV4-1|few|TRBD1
TGCGCCAGCAGCCATAGACAGGGGGACTACCGGGAGCTGTTTTTT
CASSHRQGDYRELFF
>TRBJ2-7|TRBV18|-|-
TGTGCCAGCTCACTACAGACAGACTACTCCTACGAGCAGTACTTC
CASSLQTDYSYEQYF
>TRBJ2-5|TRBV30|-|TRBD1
TGTGCCTGGAGTGTCCGGTGGGGCAGGGGGCAAGAGACCCAGTACTTC
CAWSVRWGRGQETQYF
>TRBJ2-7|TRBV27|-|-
TGTGCCAGCAGTTTAATAGGGTCGGACTCCTACGAGCAGTACTTC
CASSLIGSDSYEQYF
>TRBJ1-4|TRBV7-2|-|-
TGTGCCAGCAGCTTAGATGTCAGGGCCGCAACTAATGAAAAACTGTTTTTT
CASSLDVRAATNEKLFF
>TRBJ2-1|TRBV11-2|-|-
TGTGCCAGCAGCTCTAGGGGGGGGAGTGAGCAGTTCTTC
CASSSRGGSEQFF
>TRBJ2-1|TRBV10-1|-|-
TGCGCCAGCAGTGGAGGGGGTAGCGGATACTCCTACAATGAGCAGTTCTTC
CASSGGGSGYSYNEQFF
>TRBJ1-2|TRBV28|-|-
TGTGCCAGCATTCACAGGGCCTATGGCTACACCTTC
CASIHRAYGYTF
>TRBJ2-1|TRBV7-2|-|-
TGTGCCAGCAGCTTAGAGACAAGCTCCTACAATGAGCAGTTCTTC
CASSLETSSYNEQFF
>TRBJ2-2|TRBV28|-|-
TGTGCCAGCACCATAGGGGAGTACCGGGAGCTGTTTTTT
CASTIGEYRELFF
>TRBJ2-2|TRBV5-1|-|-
TGCGCCAGCAGCTCCAGGGACAACACCGGGGAGCTGTTTTTT
CASSSRDNTGELFF
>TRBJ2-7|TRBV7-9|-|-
TGTGCCAGCAGCCCACTGAACGAGCAGTACTTC
CASSPLNEQYF
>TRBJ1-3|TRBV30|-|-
TGTGCCTGGAGTAAAAAGTTTAGGGGGAAGAACACCATATATTTT
CAWSKKFRGKNTIYF
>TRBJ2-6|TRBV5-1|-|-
TGCGCCAGCAGCTTGTGGGGCTCTGGGGCCAACGTCCTGACTTTC
CASSLWGSGANVLTF
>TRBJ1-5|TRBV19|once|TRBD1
TGTGCCAGTACCGACAGGGGGGGCAATCAGCCCCAGCATTTT
CASTDRGGNQPQHF
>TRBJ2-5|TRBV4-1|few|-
TGCGCCAGCAGCCCCCCCGGGGCCCAAGAGACCCAGTACTTC
CASSPPGAQETQYF
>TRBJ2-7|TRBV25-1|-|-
TGTGCCAGCAGTGGGGGGTCCTTCTCCTACGAGCAGTACTTC
CASSGGSFSYEQYF
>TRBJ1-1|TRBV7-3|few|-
TGTGCCAGCAGCCTGCAGCGGAACACTGAAGCTTTCTTT
CASSLQRNTEAFF
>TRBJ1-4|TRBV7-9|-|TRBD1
TGTGCCAGCAGCTCGGGACAGGAAGAAAAACTGTTTTTT
CASSSGQEEKLFF
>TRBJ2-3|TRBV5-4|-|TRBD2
TGTGCCAGCAGCAATGGACTAGCGGGGACAGTTAGCACAGATACGCAGTATTTT
CASSNGLAGTVSTDTQYF
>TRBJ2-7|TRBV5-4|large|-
TGTGCCAGCAGCCCCGTCAACGGGACACCGAGCTCCTACGAGCAGTACTTC
CASSPVNGTPSSYEQYF
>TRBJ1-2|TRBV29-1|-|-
TGCAGCGTCGTCAGTACCTATGGCTACACCTTC
CSVVSTYGYTF
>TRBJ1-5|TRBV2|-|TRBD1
TGTGCCAGCAGTGAACAAGGGGGCGATCAGCCCCAGCATTTT
CASSEQGGDQPQHF